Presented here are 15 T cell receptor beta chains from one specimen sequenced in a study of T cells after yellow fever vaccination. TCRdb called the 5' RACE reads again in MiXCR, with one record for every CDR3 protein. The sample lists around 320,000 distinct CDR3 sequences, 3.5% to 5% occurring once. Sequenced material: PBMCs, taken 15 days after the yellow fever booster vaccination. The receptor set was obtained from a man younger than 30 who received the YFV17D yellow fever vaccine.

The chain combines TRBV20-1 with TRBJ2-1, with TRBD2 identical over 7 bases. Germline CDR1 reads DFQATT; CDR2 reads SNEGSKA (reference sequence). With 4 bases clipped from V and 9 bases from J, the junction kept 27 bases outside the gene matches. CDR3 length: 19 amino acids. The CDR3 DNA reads TGCAGTGCTAACCGACCCCCTGCTCGAGCGCGGGAGATTTTTGTTGAGCAGTTCTTC. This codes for CSANRPPARAREIFVEQFF.

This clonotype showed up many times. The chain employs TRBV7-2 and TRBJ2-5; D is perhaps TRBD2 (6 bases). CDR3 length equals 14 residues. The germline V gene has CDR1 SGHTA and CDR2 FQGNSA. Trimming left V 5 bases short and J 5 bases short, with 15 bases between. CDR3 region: CASSPGLPGETQYF. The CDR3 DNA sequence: TGTGCCAGCAGCCCGGGACTCCCAGGGGAGACCCAGTACTTC.

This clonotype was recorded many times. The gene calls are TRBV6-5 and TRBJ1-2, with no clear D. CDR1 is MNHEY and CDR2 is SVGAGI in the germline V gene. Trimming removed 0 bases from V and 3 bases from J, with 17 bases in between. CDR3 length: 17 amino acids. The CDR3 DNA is TGTGCCAGCAGTTACTCGGCGCAGATCCCCCCTGACTATGGCTACACCTTC. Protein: CASSYSAQIPPDYGYTF.

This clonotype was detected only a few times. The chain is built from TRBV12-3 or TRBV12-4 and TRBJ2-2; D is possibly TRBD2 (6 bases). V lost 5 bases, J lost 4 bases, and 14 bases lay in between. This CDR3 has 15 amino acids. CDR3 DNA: TGTGCCAGCAGTCCGGGCCCCGGGAGCACCGGGGAGCTGTTTTTT. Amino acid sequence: CASSPGPGSTGELFF.

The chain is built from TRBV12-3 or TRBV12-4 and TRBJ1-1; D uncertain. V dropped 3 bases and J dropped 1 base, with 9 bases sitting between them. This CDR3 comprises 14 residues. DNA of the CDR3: TGTGCCAGCAGTTTGGCTATTTCGAACACTGAAGCTTTCTTT. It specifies CASSLAISNTEAFF.

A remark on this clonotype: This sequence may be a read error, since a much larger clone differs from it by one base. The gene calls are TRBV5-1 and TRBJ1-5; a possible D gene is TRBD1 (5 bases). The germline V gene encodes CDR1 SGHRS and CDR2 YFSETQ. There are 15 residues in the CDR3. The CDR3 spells CASSLGGWGNQPHHF. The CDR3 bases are TGCGCCAGCAGCTTGGGAGGGTGGGGCAATCAGCCCCACCATTTT.

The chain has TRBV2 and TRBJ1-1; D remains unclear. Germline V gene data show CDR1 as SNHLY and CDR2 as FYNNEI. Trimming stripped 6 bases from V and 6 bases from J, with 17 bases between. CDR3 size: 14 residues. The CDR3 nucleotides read TGTGCCAGCAGGGAAACCGGGTCCTACGCTGAAGCTTTCTTT. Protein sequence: CASRETGSYAEAFF.

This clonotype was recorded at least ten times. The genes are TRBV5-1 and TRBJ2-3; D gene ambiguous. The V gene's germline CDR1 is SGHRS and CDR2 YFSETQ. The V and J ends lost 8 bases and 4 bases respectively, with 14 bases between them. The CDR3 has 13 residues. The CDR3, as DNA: TGCGCCAGTACGACTGTCGGAGCAGATACGCAGTATTTT. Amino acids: CASTTVGADTQYF.

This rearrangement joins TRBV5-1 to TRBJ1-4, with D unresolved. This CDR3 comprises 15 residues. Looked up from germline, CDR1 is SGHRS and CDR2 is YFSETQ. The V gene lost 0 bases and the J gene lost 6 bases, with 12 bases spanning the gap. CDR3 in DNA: TGCGCCAGCAGCTTGGGGGGTATCGGGGATGAAAAACTGTTTTTT. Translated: CASSLGGIGDEKLFF.

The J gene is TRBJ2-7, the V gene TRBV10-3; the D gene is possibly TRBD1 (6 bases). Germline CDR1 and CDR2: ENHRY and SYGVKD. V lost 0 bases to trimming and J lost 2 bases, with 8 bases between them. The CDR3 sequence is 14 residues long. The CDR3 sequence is CAISESQGTYEQYF. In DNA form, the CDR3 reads TGTGCCATCAGTGAGTCACAGGGCACCTACGAGCAGTACTTC.

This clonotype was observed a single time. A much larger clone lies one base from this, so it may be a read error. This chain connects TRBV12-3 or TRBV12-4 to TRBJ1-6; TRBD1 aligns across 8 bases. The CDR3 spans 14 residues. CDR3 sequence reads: CASSFGQGDSPPHF. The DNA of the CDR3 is TGTGCCAGCAGTTTCGGACAGGGAGATTCACCCCCCCACTTT.

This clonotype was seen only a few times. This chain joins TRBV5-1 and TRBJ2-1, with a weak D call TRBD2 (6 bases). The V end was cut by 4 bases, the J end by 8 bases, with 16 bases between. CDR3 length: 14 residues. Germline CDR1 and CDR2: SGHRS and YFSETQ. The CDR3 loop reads CASSRLGGPDEQFF. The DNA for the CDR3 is TGCGCCAGCAGCCGACTAGGAGGTCCAGATGAGCAGTTCTTC.

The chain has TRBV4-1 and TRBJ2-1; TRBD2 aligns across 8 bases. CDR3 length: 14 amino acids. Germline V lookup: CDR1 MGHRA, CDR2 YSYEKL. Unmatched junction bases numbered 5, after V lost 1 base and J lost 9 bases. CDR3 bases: TGCGCCAGCAGCCAAGCGGGGACTAGTCTTGAGCAGTTCTTC. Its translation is CASSQAGTSLEQFF.

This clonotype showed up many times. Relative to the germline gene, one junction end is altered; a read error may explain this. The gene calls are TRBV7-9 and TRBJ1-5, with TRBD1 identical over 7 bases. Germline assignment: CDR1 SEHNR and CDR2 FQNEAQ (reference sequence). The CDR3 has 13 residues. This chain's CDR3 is CASSLEGGTELSF. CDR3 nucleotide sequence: TGTGCCAGCAGCTTGGAGGGAGGGACAGAGTTGTCCTTT.

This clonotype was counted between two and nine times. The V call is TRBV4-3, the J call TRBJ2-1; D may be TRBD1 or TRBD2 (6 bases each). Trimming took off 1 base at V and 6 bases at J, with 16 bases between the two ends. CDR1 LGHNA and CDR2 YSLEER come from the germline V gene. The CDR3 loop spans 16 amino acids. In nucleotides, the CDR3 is TGCGCCAGCAGCCAAGGTCGAGGGGGAGGAGGCAATGAGCAGTTCTTC. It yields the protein CASSQGRGGGGNEQFF.